This TCR beta chain was sequenced in a study of cytomegalovirus exposure and HLA in healthy donors. CDR1 and CDR2 (germline): SGHTA, FQGTGA. The CDR3 spans 16 residues. V lost 2 bases to trimming and J lost 8 bases; unmatched junction nucleotides: 11. PCR amplification relied on 60 Vbeta primers (plus 13 Jbeta primers). Some clones are missing from TCRdb's copy, which holds only in-frame ones; the method was immunoSEQ multiplex PCR. The repertoire consists of approximately 160,000 clones, with around 72% occurring once and the leading ten covering 1.4% to 1.5%. Input material: PBMCs. The TCR comes from a man aged 50-59 years in good health and CMV-seronegative. The rearrangement uses TRBV7-3 and TRBJ2-2; 7 positions match TRBD1. The CDR3 bases are TGTGCCAGCAGCTTATTCGACGGGACAGATAAAGGGGAGCTGTTTTTT. Protein product: CASSLFDGTDKGELFF.